These T cell receptor beta chains were read from a single sample in a study of blood T cell repertoires in COVID-19. TCRdb's table, derived via immunoSEQ multiplex PCR, lists solely in-frame clones and lacks some. The data contain fewer than 200,000 clones, about nine tenths of them singletons. The sequenced sample consisted of peripheral blood. These receptors all come from a woman aged 60-70 years who had recovered from COVID-19. CDR3s include the opening cysteine and the closing phenylalanine or tryptophan. The D gene is left open where the match is weak. Size values are once, few and many counts, or a class for expanded clones, and some rows have none.

j_gene,len,v_gene,abundance,d_gene,CDR3nt,CDR3aa
TRBJ1-2,16,TRBV6-1,NA,TRBD1,TGTGCCAGCAGTGATGGAGACAGGGAAGTTAACTATGGCTACACCTTC,CASSDGDREVNYGYTF
TRBJ2-1,15,TRBV3-1/TRBV3-2,NA,NA,TGTGCCAGCAGCCAAGATGCGTCGTCCTACAATGAGCAGTTCTTC,CASSQDASSYNEQFF
TRBJ1-1,15,TRBV10-3,NA,NA,TGTGCCATCAGTGATCAGGGGCGATTGAACACTGAAGCTTTCTTT,CAISDQGRLNTEAFF
TRBJ1-1,16,TRBV28,once,TRBD1,TGTGCCAGCAGTTTATTCGGGCAGGGGGCTGGTACTGAAGCTTTCTTT,CASSLFGQGAGTEAFF
TRBJ2-1,14,TRBV11-3,NA,TRBD2,TGTGCCAGCAGCTTGGGAGGGGATTACAATGAGCAGTTCTTC,CASSLGGDYNEQFF
TRBJ1-1,15,TRBV28,NA,TRBD1,TGTGCCAGCAGTCCCAGGACAGGGGGAGGCACTGAAGCTTTCTTT,CASSPRTGGGTEAFF
TRBJ1-4,15,TRBV23-1,NA,NA,TGCGCCAGCAGTATAAGGGGCAGGGTGATGGAAAAACTGTTTTTT,CASSIRGRVMEKLFF
TRBJ2-3,14,TRBV2,NA,NA,TGTGCCAGCACCCCGGGACTGAGCACAGATACGCAGTATTTT,CASTPGLSTDTQYF
TRBJ1-1,14,TRBV27,once,NA,TGTGCCAGCAGTTTACAGGGGATCAACACTGAAGCTTTCTTT,CASSLQGINTEAFF
TRBJ2-2,14,TRBV18,NA,NA,TGTGCCAGCTCACCAGCCGGAGGACCCGGGGAGCTGTTTTTT,CASSPAGGPGELFF
TRBJ1-5,13,TRBV7-8,NA,NA,TGTGCCAGCAGCTTAACAGGGACTCAGCCCCAGCATTTT,CASSLTGTQPQHF
TRBJ1-1,14,TRBV9,once,TRBD1,TGTGCCAGCAGCGCGGACAGGGGAAGGACTGAAGCTTTCTTT,CASSADRGRTEAFF
TRBJ2-3,12,TRBV19,once,TRBD1,TGTGCCAGTAGTGTCAGGGGGGATACGCAGTATTTT,CASSVRGDTQYF
TRBJ1-1,14,TRBV5-1,NA,NA,TGCGCCAGCAGCCCGCCGGACACCCTCACTGAAGCTTTCTTT,CASSPPDTLTEAFF
TRBJ1-2,13,TRBV24-1,once,TRBD1,TGTGCCACCAGCCAGACAGGGGGCCTGGGCTACACCTTC,CATSQTGGLGYTF
TRBJ2-1,17,TRBV19,NA,NA,TGTGCCACTCCAGAGGTCTCGACGGAATTGTACGTGAATGAGCAGTTCTTC,CATPEVSTELYVNEQFF
TRBJ2-7,13,TRBV11-2,NA,NA,TGTGCCAGCAGCTTAGAGCGGACTTCGTCGCAGTACTTC,CASSLERTSSQYF
TRBJ2-5,16,TRBV9,once,TRBD1,TGTGCCAGCAGCGTAGGGAGGGGGACAGGGAGGGAGACCCAGTACTTC,CASSVGRGTGRETQYF
TRBJ1-3,14,TRBV5-1,NA,NA,TGCGCCAGCAGTCCGCAGGTTTCTGGAAACACCATATATTTT,CASSPQVSGNTIYF
TRBJ2-1,16,TRBV13,NA,TRBD2,TGTGCCAGCAGCCCTCCTAGCGGGGAACTCTACAATGAGCAGTTCTTC,CASSPPSGELYNEQFF
TRBJ2-5,15,TRBV5-1,NA,NA,TGCGCCAGCAGCTTGGAACGGGGATTCCAAGAGACCCAGTACTTC,CASSLERGFQETQYF
TRBJ1-6,15,TRBV4-1,NA,TRBD1,TGCGCCAGCAGCCTCGGGGGGACAGGGAATTCACCCCTCCACTTT,CASSLGGTGNSPLHF
TRBJ2-7,11,TRBV20-1,NA,NA,TGCAGTGTTTCCTCGGACAGAGAGCAGTACTTC,CSVSSDREQYF
TRBJ2-7,14,TRBV18,NA,TRBD1,TGTGCCAGCTTATCGGACAGGTCCTCCTACGAGCAGTACTTC,CASLSDRSSYEQYF
TRBJ1-1,15,TRBV7-2,NA,NA,TGTGCCAGCAGCCAGTCGACAGGTCGAAGCACTGAAGCTTTCTTT,CASSQSTGRSTEAFF
TRBJ1-5,16,TRBV30,NA,NA,TGTGCCTGGAGGAAGAGAGGGCCGGAGGGCAATCAGCCCCAGCATTTT,CAWRKRGPEGNQPQHF
TRBJ1-1,13,TRBV2,NA,NA,TGTGCCAGCACTGGACAGCTGAACACTGAAGCTTTCTTT,CASTGQLNTEAFF
TRBJ1-2,15,TRBV11-2,NA,TRBD1,TGTGCCAGCAGTTCCTCCGGGACAGGGGGTCATGGCTACACCTTC,CASSSSGTGGHGYTF
TRBJ2-7,17,TRBV5-1,once,NA,TGCGCCAGCAGCTTGAACGGTCAGCAGGGGACAACCTACGAGCAGTACTTC,CASSLNGQQGTTYEQYF
TRBJ2-1,12,TRBV5-1,few,NA,TGCGCCAGCAGCTTGGCCAAAAATGAGCAGTTCTTC,CASSLAKNEQFF
TRBJ2-3,14,TRBV11-3,NA,TRBD1,TGTGCCAGCAGCCGGGACAGGTTCACAGATACGCAGTATTTT,CASSRDRFTDTQYF
TRBJ2-3,15,TRBV6-5,NA,TRBD1,TGTGCCAGCAGCCTAGTGACAGGGGGATCAGATACGCAGTATTTT,CASSLVTGGSDTQYF
TRBJ1-1,13,TRBV29-1,NA,NA,TGCAGTAGTCGGGGACAAGTGAACACTGAAGCTTTCTTT,CSSRGQVNTEAFF